The source of this TCR beta chain is a study of B cell selection in AIRE deficiency. Germline V lookup: CDR1 ENHRY, CDR2 SYGVKD. The CDR3 extends over 12 amino acids. After removal of 4 bases from V and 7 bases from J, the junction contained 3 bases not matched to a gene. Conventional CD4 T cells were sorted as CD4+CD127+ cells. The method was immunoSEQ multiplex PCR; TCRdb's version includes in-frame clones alone and lacks a portion of them. The sample yields some 19,000 clones, around 97% seen once. This clone appeared once. Sequenced sample: conventional CD4+ T cells sorted from PBMCs. This sequence was found in a human donor with AIRE deficiency. This chain joins TRBV10-3 and TRBJ1-2, with TRBD1 identical over 7 bases. The CDR3 DNA reads as TGTGCCATCAGTGTGGGGACAGCTGGCTACACCTTC. Translating gives CAISVGTAGYTF.